Shown below are 20 T cell receptor beta chains from a single sample sequenced in a study of cytomegalovirus exposure and HLA in healthy donors. PCR used 60 Vbeta primers and 13 Jbeta primers. Method: immunoSEQ multiplex PCR; TCRdb's copy keeps in-frame clones and lacks some. This sample carries under 200,000 clones, roughly 80% of them seen once, and the ten largest clones take approximately 6.3%. Source material: PBMCs. These receptors were taken from a man aged 35-49 years in good health and CMV-seropositive.

V is TRBV9 and J is TRBJ1-2; D perhaps matches TRBD1 (5 bases). V gave up 0 bases and J gave up 4 bases, with 16 bases separating them. CDR3 size: 16 residues. Germline loops: CDR1 SGDLS, CDR2 YYNGEE. CDR3 loop: CASSVDASSGGYGYTF. CDR3 nucleotides: TGTGCCAGCAGCGTAGACGCCTCATCCGGGGGCTATGGCTACACCTTC.

V is TRBV4-3 and J is TRBJ1-2, with D tentatively TRBD1 (5 bases). Germline V gene lookup returns CDR1 LGHNA and CDR2 YSLEER. Trimming cost V 1 base and J 4 bases, with 13 bases left between them. This CDR3 is 15 amino acids long. The DNA for the CDR3 is TGCGCCAGCAGCCAAGCTCAGGGCTTGGGCTATGGCTACACCTTC. As protein: CASSQAQGLGYGYTF.

This chain uses TRBV7-2 with TRBJ2-2; maybe TRBD2 (5 bases). The germline gives CDR1 SGHTA, CDR2 FQGNSA. The CDR3 sequence is 15 residues long. Trimming removed 0 bases from V and 0 bases from J, with 5 bases in between. The CDR3 DNA follows: TGTGCCAGCAGCTTAGCACTAGCGAACACCGGGGAGCTGTTTTTT. It is translated as CASSLALANTGELFF.

The chain recombines TRBV5-6 with TRBJ2-7; maybe TRBD1 (6 bases). Germline V lookup: CDR1 SGHDT, CDR2 YYEEEE. The CDR3 extends over 14 amino acids. V dropped 2 bases and J dropped 1 base, with 10 bases sitting between them. The CDR3 coding sequence is TGTGCCAGCAGCTTTCAGACAGGATCCTACGAGCAGTACTTC. This translates into CASSFQTGSYEQYF.

This sequence joins TRBV5-1 and TRBJ2-3; 7 positions match TRBD1. The length of the CDR3 is 15 residues. Germline-derived CDR1 and CDR2 are SGHRS and YFSETQ. J was trimmed by 3 bases and V by 7 bases; bases with no gene match: 11. This chain's CDR3 is CASYMETGATDTQYF. CDR3 coding DNA: TGCGCCAGCTACATGGAAACAGGGGCAACAGATACGCAGTATTTT.

This clone was detected once. The chain's CDR3 is CASNSEDSGANVLTF. The CDR3 nucleotides read TGTGCCAGCAATAGCGAAGACTCTGGGGCCAACGTCCTGACTTTC. This chain links TRBV2 with TRBJ2-6, with a weak D call TRBD2 (5 bases). Deletions cut 7 bases from V and 0 bases from J, with 10 bases between. The germline gives CDR1 SNHLY, CDR2 FYNNEI. The CDR3 length is 15 residues. Using reference TRBV2 and TRBJ2-6 for the parts outside the CDR3, the full variable domain is EPEVTQTPSHQVTQMGQEVILRCVPISNHLYFYWYRQILGQKVEFLVSFYNNEISEKSEIFDDQFSVERPDGSNFTLKIRSTKLEDSAMYFCASNSEDSGANVLTFGAGSRLTVL.

V is TRBV7-2 and J is TRBJ1-5; 11 nucleotides agree with TRBD1. The CDR3 has 17 amino acids. The V segment lost 0 bases and the J segment 2 bases; nucleotides outside the gene matches: 3. In germline, CDR1 is SGHTA, CDR2 FQGNSA. The CDR3 is CASSLADRGLRNQPQHF. CDR3 in DNA: TGTGCCAGCAGCTTAGCGGACAGGGGGCTACGCAATCAGCCCCAGCATTTT.

The genes are TRBV29-1 and TRBJ1-2; TRBD1 is a possible D gene (6 bases). CDR1 is SQVTM and CDR2 is ANQGSEA in the germline V gene. Trimming left V 4 bases short and J 6 bases short, with 15 bases between. The CDR3 runs 13 residues. The DNA of the CDR3 is TGCAGCGTTGCCGGGACACACTCGGATGGCTACACCTTC. Amino acid sequence: CSVAGTHSDGYTF.

With regard to this clone: Other DNA sequences from this sample encode an identical CDR3 as well. V gene TRBV27 combines with J gene TRBJ1-2; TRBD1 matches 7 bases. The ends lost 0 bases at V and 3 bases at J; junction bases unmatched: 4. Germline CDR1 and CDR2: MNHEY and SMNVEV (reference sequence). The CDR3 is 15 amino acids. The CDR3 nucleotides are TGTGCCAGCAGTTTATCGGCAGGGGGTGACTATGGCTACACCTTC. It is translated as CASSLSAGGDYGYTF.

The J gene is TRBJ2-5, the V gene TRBV4-3; 9 bases fit TRBD1. This CDR3 comprises 16 residues. The V gene end was trimmed by 1 base and the J gene end by 5 bases; junction bases not matched to a gene: 8. From germline, CDR1 is LGHNA and CDR2 YSLEER. In nucleotides, the CDR3 is TGCGCCAGCAGCCAAGTATGGGACAGGGATGGGGAGACCCAGTACTTC. Protein: CASSQVWDRDGETQYF.

The CDR3 DNA reads TGTGCCAGCAGTTCCGACAGGGCTCGGCAGTACTTC. Translation gives CASSSDRARQYF. The chain uses TRBV28 and TRBJ2-7; 7 nucleotides agree with TRBD1. V was pared by 4 bases and J by 9 bases, with 6 bases of the junction left unmatched. This CDR3 has 12 residues. CDR1 and CDR2 from the germline V gene are MDHEN and SYDVKM.

The rearrangement links TRBV18 to TRBJ1-2; no firm D call. The V and J ends lost 3 bases and 5 bases respectively, with 13 bases between them. In germline, CDR1 is KGHSH, CDR2 LQKENI. The length of the CDR3 is 14 residues. DNA of the CDR3: TGTGCCAGCTCACCTAGCTCAGAACCGTATGGCTACACCTTC. Encoded protein: CASSPSSEPYGYTF. Combining the CDR3 with reference TRBV18 and TRBJ1-2 gives the whole variable domain NAGVMQNPRHLVRRRGQEARLRCSPMKGHSHVYWYRQLPEEGLKFMVYLQKENIIDESGMPKERFSAEFPKEGPSILRIQQVVRGDSAAYFCASSPSSEPYGYTFGSGTRLTVV.

This clone was found a few times. The chain is built from TRBV30 and TRBJ1-2; perhaps TRBD1 as D (5 bases). The V and J ends lost 0 bases and 1 base respectively, with 18 bases between them. Germline CDR1 is GTSNPN and CDR2 is SVGIG (reference sequence). This CDR3 region has 17 residues. CDR3 amino acids: CAWSVPPGLRFNYGYTF. The CDR3 nucleotides read TGTGCCTGGAGTGTACCCCCAGGGCTCCGATTTAACTATGGCTACACCTTC.

A single count supports this clone. The chain carries TRBV7-3 and TRBJ1-4; D ambiguous. The CDR3 contains 15 residues. Germline lookup yields CDR1 SGHTA and CDR2 FQGTGA. V lost 3 bases to trimming and J lost 8 bases, with 16 bases between them. The CDR3 DNA is TGTGCCAGCAGCTTTCCCTCCCGGAGGAGCGAAAAACTGTTTTTT. Translation gives CASSFPSRRSEKLFF.

Written as DNA, the CDR3 is TGTGCCAGCAGCCCGGGACAGGGGGCGTTTCAGCCCCAGCATTTT. It encodes CASSPGQGAFQPQHF. This chain connects TRBV7-9 to TRBJ1-5, with 12 bases that match TRBD1. The CDR3 is made up of 15 amino acids. V was clipped by 5 bases and J by 6 bases; unmatched bases: 5. CDR1 is SEHNR and CDR2 is FQNEAQ in the germline V gene (reference sequence).

The CDR3 spells CASSPGLGDFSYEQYF. CDR3 in DNA: TGTGCCAGCAGCCCAGGTCTAGGGGACTTCTCCTACGAGCAGTACTTC. The chain is built from TRBV5-6 and TRBJ2-7; tentatively, D is TRBD2 (6 bases). The length of the CDR3 is 16 residues. The V end lost 4 bases, the J end lost 0 bases, and 17 bases lay between the germline ends. CDR1 and CDR2 from the germline V gene are SGHDT and YYEEEE.

V and J are TRBV12-5 and TRBJ2-3; D is unclear. This CDR3 contains 13 residues. V was shortened by 3 bases and J by 6 bases, with 10 bases between the two germline ends. Germline loops: CDR1 LGHNT, CDR2 FRNRAP. The CDR3 region is CASGFRVEDTQYF. CDR3 sequence (DNA): TGTGCTAGTGGTTTCCGGGTGGAGGATACGCAGTATTTT.

In this sample, this clone turned up once. The CDR3: CASSQGTGRRPGNTIYF. In DNA, the CDR3 is TGTGCCAGCAGCCAAGGGACAGGTCGCCGGCCTGGAAACACCATATATTTT. V usage is TRBV14 and J usage is TRBJ1-3; 7 bases are a match to TRBD1. The CDR3 is 17 residues long. The V and J ends lost 1 base and 2 bases, in that order; junction bases with no gene match: 8. Per the germline V gene, CDR1 is SGHDN and CDR2 is FVKESK.

The V gene is TRBV19, the J gene TRBJ2-5, with D perhaps TRBD2 (6 bases). This CDR3 has 15 residues. V lost 5 bases and J lost 4, with 17 bases in between. Germline V gene sequence: CDR1 LNHDA, CDR2 SQIVND (reference sequence). The CDR3 DNA sequence: TGTGCCAGTAGTCCCCGGGTCCGGGGAGGAGAGACCCAGTACTTC. It is translated as CASSPRVRGGETQYF. The entire variable domain, with the rest obtained from reference TRBV19 and TRBJ2-5, is as follows: DGGITQSPKYLFRKEGQNVTLSCEQNLNHDAMYWYRQDPGQGLRLIYYSQIVNDFQKGDIAEGYSVSREKKESFPLTVTSAQKNPTAFYLCASSPRVRGGETQYFGPGTRLLVL.

This clone has more than one count but fewer than ten. The rearrangement joins TRBV28 to TRBJ2-7; tentative D call: TRBD2 (7 bases). CDR3 length: 14 amino acids. From germline, CDR1 is MDHEN and CDR2 SYDVKM. V was clipped by 6 bases and J by 1 base, with 13 bases between them. CDR3 sequence reads: CASRGGTFSYEQYF. CDR3 bases: TGTGCCAGCAGGGGAGGGACATTTTCCTACGAGCAGTACTTC.